This is a list of T cell receptor beta chains from one sample in a study of cytomegalovirus exposure and HLA in healthy donors. Assay: immunoSEQ multiplex PCR; the TCRdb copy retains only in-frame clones and omits some. Of about 220,000 clones in the sample, roughly 75% are singletons; the top ten hold 1.8%. Sequencing was done on a sample of PBMCs. All receptors derive from a woman under 40 in good health and CMV-seronegative. Each CDR3 is given with its conserved first and last residue. A D gene is named only where the DNA matches it firmly. A clone size is listed for some rows: how often the clone was seen (once, few, many), or a class if it is expanded.

>-|TRBJ1-5|TRBV5-6|-|14
TGTGCCAGCAGCTCAGGGAATAACGTCCAGCCCCAGCATTTT
CASSSGNNVQPQHF
>-|TRBJ1-1|TRBV27|TRBD1|13
TGTGCCAGCAGCAAGGACAGGGACACTGAAGCTTTCTTT
CASSKDRDTEAFF
>-|TRBJ1-6|TRBV15|-|17
TGTGTCACCAGCAGAGATCTGGGAGCTCCCTATAATTCCCCCCTCCACTTT
CVTSRDLGAPYNSPLHF
>-|TRBJ2-7|TRBV5-1|TRBD2|15
TGCGCCAGCAGCCTGAGACTAGCGGGAGGAGACGAGCAGTACTTC
CASSLRLAGGDEQYF
>-|TRBJ2-2|TRBV9|TRBD1|15
TGTGCCAGCAGCCTACAGGGGACGAACACCGGGGAGCTGTTTTTT
CASSLQGTNTGELFF
>once|TRBJ1-1|TRBV5-5|-|15
TGTGCCAGCAGCTTGGGGCAGGGGAGGGTCACTGAAGCTTTCTTT
CASSLGQGRVTEAFF
>-|TRBJ2-6|TRBV2|-|16
TGTGCCAGCAGGGCTTTTCGAGGAACTGGGGCCAACGTCCTGACTTTC
CASRAFRGTGANVLTF
>-|TRBJ1-2|TRBV30|-|15
TGTGCCTGGAGTGGGGCAGGGTTGGCTAACTATGGCTACACCTTC
CAWSGAGLANYGYTF
>-|TRBJ1-4|TRBV27|-|11
TGTGCCAGCAGCAGGGGTGGGAAACTGTTTTTT
CASSRGGKLFF
>-|TRBJ2-7|TRBV7-9|TRBD2|15
TGTGCCAGCAGCTCGGGACTAGCGTACTCCTACGAGCAGTACTTC
CASSSGLAYSYEQYF
>-|TRBJ2-7|TRBV2|-|14
TGTGCCAGCAATTCTGACAGATTTCCTAACGAGCAGTACTTC
CASNSDRFPNEQYF
>-|TRBJ2-7|TRBV4-1|-|14
TGCGCCAGCAGCCAAGACTCTAGAACCAACGAGCAGTACTTC
CASSQDSRTNEQYF
>-|TRBJ1-6|TRBV5-1|TRBD1|14
TGCGCCAGCAGCCCTGGGACAGGTTATTCACCCCTCCACTTT
CASSPGTGYSPLHF
>-|TRBJ1-2|TRBV10-3|-|15
TGTGCCATCAGTGAGTCAGCCGGGGGATACTATGGCTACACCTTC
CAISESAGGYYGYTF
>-|TRBJ1-1|TRBV29-1|-|12
TGCAGCGCTACCCTAGATACCCTTCTCGCTTTCTTT
CSATLDTLLAFF
>-|TRBJ1-6|TRBV18|TRBD1|16
TGTGCCAGCTCACCGCCTCCGGGACAGGGGAATTCACCCCTCCACTTT
CASSPPPGQGNSPLHF
>-|TRBJ1-6|TRBV2|-|15
TGTGCCAGCGCGAACCAGGGACTGTTGATTTCACCCCTCCACTTT
CASANQGLLISPLHF
>-|TRBJ1-3|TRBV4-2|TRBD1|17
TGTGCCAGCAGTCACGAAGGGGGCCTTATCTCTGGAAACACCATATATTTT
CASSHEGGLISGNTIYF
>-|TRBJ1-6|TRBV5-6|-|16
TGTGCCAGCAGTCTGATCTCAGGGGTCCAGAATTCACCCCTCCACTTT
CASSLISGVQNSPLHF
>-|TRBJ1-1|TRBV6-5|-|13
TGTGCCAGCAGCGGTCCCCTGAACACTGAAGCTTTCTTT
CASSGPLNTEAFF
>-|TRBJ2-1|TRBV5-6|TRBD1|15
TGTGCCAGCAGCGGAGACAGGGGGGTCAACAATGAGCAGTTCTTC
CASSGDRGVNNEQFF
>-|TRBJ2-5|TRBV11-3|TRBD2|17
TGTGCCAGCAGCCCATTTAGCGGGGGGGCCGTGGCTGAGACCCAGTACTTC
CASSPFSGGAVAETQYF
>-|TRBJ2-2|TRBV9|TRBD2|17
TGTGCCAGCACCTTTAGGGCTAGCGGGACGAACACCGGGGAGCTGTTTTTT
CASTFRASGTNTGELFF
>-|TRBJ2-5|TRBV6-6|-|13
TGTGCCAGCAGCGACACAATCGAGGAGACCCAGTACTTC
CASSDTIEETQYF
>once|TRBJ1-3|TRBV7-9|TRBD1|15
TGTTCCAGCAGCCCGCCGACAGGGTTCGGAAACACCATATATTTT
CSSSPPTGFGNTIYF
>-|TRBJ2-1|TRBV5-1|-|16
TGCGCCAGCACCCTGGCAGGAGGGAGCTCCTACAATGAGCAGTTCTTC
CASTLAGGSSYNEQFF
>-|TRBJ1-2|TRBV19|-|17
TGTGCCAGTAGTACCATTCACGCAGGGGCCTCGCTAGATGGCTACACCTTC
CASSTIHAGASLDGYTF
>-|TRBJ1-1|TRBV4-2|TRBD1|15
TGTGCCAGCAGCCAAGATGGGACAGGGAACACTGAAGCTTTCTTT
CASSQDGTGNTEAFF